The 29 T cell receptor beta chains listed next were all sequenced from one sample in a study of T cells in Graves' hyperthyroidism and ophthalmopathy. TCR beta CDR3 sequences were amplified from RNA transcripts. The HTBI set primed first-round TCR CDR3 RT-PCR. TCRdb recomputed calls from the multiplex PCR reads with MiXCR, one row per CDR3 protein. The sample lists approximately 620,000 distinct CDR3 sequences, approximately 15% occurring once. Sequenced input: blood. Receptors originate from a woman aged 40 to 49 with Graves' ophthalmopathy.

Only a few counts were recorded for this clonotype. V and J are TRBV7-3 and TRBJ2-2; D is possibly TRBD1 (6 bases). The CDR3 runs to 14 residues. In germline, CDR1 is SGHTA, CDR2 FQGTGA. Trimming took 5 bases from V and 4 from J, leaving 11 bases between them. The CDR3 sequence: CASSPGQTTGELFF. The CDR3 region has the DNA TGTGCCAGCAGCCCCGGACAGACCACCGGGGAGCTGTTTTTT.

V and J are TRBV6-2 or TRBV6-3 and TRBJ2-1; no firm D call. There are 16 residues in the CDR3. V was clipped by 2 bases and J by 7 bases, with 18 bases between them. The germline V gene has CDR1 MNHEY and CDR2 SVGEGT. The CDR3 loop reads CASSYPSKLIGNEQFF. CDR3 coding DNA: TGTGCCAGCAGTTACCCCTCCAAGCTTATAGGTAATGAGCAGTTCTTC.

This clonotype was counted between two and nine times. The V call is TRBV2, the J call TRBJ2-1, with 10 bases that match TRBD1. The germline gives CDR1 SNHLY, CDR2 FYNNEI. V shed 5 bases, J shed 4 bases, and the junction held 5 bases outside the gene matches. CDR3 length: 15 amino acids. Here the CDR3 reads CASSYGQGGYNEQFF. DNA of the CDR3: TGTGCCAGCAGTTATGGACAGGGGGGATACAATGAGCAGTTCTTC. The full variable domain, rest sourced from reference TRBV2 and TRBJ2-1, is EPEVTQTPSHQVTQMGQEVILRCVPISNHLYFYWYRQILGQKVEFLVSFYNNEISEKSEIFDDQFSVERPDGSNFTLKIRSTKLEDSAMYFCASSYGQGGYNEQFFGPGTRLTVL.

This clonotype occurred many times. V usage is TRBV2 and J usage is TRBJ2-5, with 11 bases matching TRBD2. Germline values: CDR1 SNHLY, CDR2 FYNNEI. With V trimmed by 7 bases and J by 5 bases, 9 bases remained unmatched. The length of the CDR3 is 15 residues. CDR3 DNA: TGTGCCAGCAAACCGGGACTAGCGGAGCATGAGACCCAGTACTTC. Translated: CASKPGLAEHETQYF.

This clonotype has ten or more counts. The V gene is TRBV2, the J gene TRBJ1-1; D unclear. CDR3 length equals 12 residues. Germline-derived CDR1 and CDR2 are SNHLY and FYNNEI. Trimming removed 4 bases from V and 10 bases from J, with 13 bases in between. The CDR3 region has the DNA TGTGCCAGCAGTGGACGGCTCCAATCAGCTTTCTTT. The encoded protein is CASSGRLQSAFF.

Details on this clonotype: One base away lies a much larger clone, so this may be a sequencing read error. The chain combines TRBV20-1 with TRBJ2-7; D is possibly TRBD2 (5 bases). The CDR3 covers 13 residues. V dropped 4 bases and J dropped 3 bases, with 13 bases sitting between them. CDR1 is DFQATT, CDR2 SNEGSKA, per germline (reference sequence). The chain's CDR3 is CSAKVLAGYEQYF. The CDR3 bases are TGCAGTGCTAAAGTGCTAGCTGGCTACGAGCAGTACTTC.

This clonotype was counted many times. The chain employs TRBV20-1 and TRBJ2-1; D gene uncertain. Trimming left V 6 bases short and J 9 bases short, with 3 bases between. The germline CDR1 and CDR2 sequences are DFQATT and SNEGSKA (reference sequence). CDR3 length: 8 residues. The CDR3 region is CSASEQFF. The DNA for the CDR3 is TGCAGTGCGAGTGAGCAGTTCTTC.

CDR3 protein: CASSLLQADQETQYF. The CDR3 nucleotides read TGTGCCAGCAGCTTATTACAAGCGGACCAAGAGACCCAGTACTTC. The chain uses TRBV7-9 and TRBJ2-5, with a possible D match to TRBD2 (5 bases). Germline-derived CDR1 and CDR2 are SEHNR and FQNEAQ (reference sequence). This CDR3 spans 15 amino acids. V lost 2 bases and J lost 0, with 10 bases in between.

Many counts were recorded for this clonotype. The V call is TRBV2, the J call TRBJ2-7; TRBD2 matches 9 bases. This CDR3 is 17 amino acids long. Losses at the gene ends were 5 bases for V and 3 bases for J; bases not matched to a gene: 14. Germline V gene sequence: CDR1 SNHLY, CDR2 FYNNEI. This CDR3 is CASSFGLPSGGNYEQYF. CDR3 DNA sequence: TGTGCCAGCAGTTTCGGACTCCCCAGCGGGGGGAACTACGAGCAGTACTTC. Looking up the rest from reference TRBV2 and TRBJ2-7 gives the full variable domain: EPEVTQTPSHQVTQMGQEVILRCVPISNHLYFYWYRQILGQKVEFLVSFYNNEISEKSEIFDDQFSVERPDGSNFTLKIRSTKLEDSAMYFCASSFGLPSGGNYEQYFGPGTRLTVT.

In this sample, this clonotype turned up a few times. The CDR3 DNA reads TGCGCCAGCAGCTTGGGTATGGAGACAGATACGCAGTATTTT. Its protein is CASSLGMETDTQYF. V gene TRBV5-1 combines with J gene TRBJ2-3; no definite D call. Trimming cost V 0 bases and J 3 bases, with 8 bases left between them. Germline V gene data show CDR1 as SGHRS and CDR2 as YFSETQ. The CDR3 is 14 residues long.

This clonotype showed up just a few times. This chain connects TRBV2 to TRBJ2-7; no clear D gene. Trimming took 7 bases from V and 4 from J, leaving 11 bases between them. This CDR3 is 12 amino acids long. Germline CDR1 SNHLY, CDR2 FYNNEI. The CDR3 reads CASTQLGYEQYF. The DNA for the CDR3 is TGTGCCAGCACTCAACTGGGGTACGAGCAGTACTTC.

This clonotype was observed at least ten times. The chain's CDR3 is CASSLVLQGEAFF. The CDR3 coding sequence is TGTGCCAGCAGTTTAGTTCTGCAGGGGGAAGCTTTCTTT. The rearrangement uses TRBV12-3 or TRBV12-4 and TRBJ1-1; possibly TRBD1 for D (6 bases). The CDR3 runs 13 residues. V was trimmed by 1 base and J by 8 bases, leaving 11 bases between them.

This clonotype was picked up many times. Written as DNA, the CDR3 is TGTGCCAGCAGGCGGACAGGACGAGATAATTCACCCCTCCACTTT. Its protein is CASRRTGRDNSPLHF. The chain uses TRBV11-1 and TRBJ1-6; 7 bases agree with TRBD1. J lost 5 bases, V lost 6 bases, and 7 bases had no gene match. The CDR3 extends over 15 amino acids. The germline CDR1 and CDR2 sequences are SGHAT and FQDESV (reference sequence).

Only a few counts were recorded for this clonotype. The chain has TRBV2 and TRBJ2-3; TRBD2 agrees at 11 bases. CDR1 and CDR2 (germline): SNHLY, FYNNEI. Trimming removed 6 bases from V and 4 bases from J; junction bases left unmatched: 12. CDR3 length: 17 amino acids. For the CDR3, the DNA is TGTGCCAGCAGAGAAACTAGCGGGAGATTCCCCCCAGATACGCAGTATTTT. This gives the protein CASRETSGRFPPDTQYF.

This clonotype was recorded many times. The chain combines TRBV6-5 with TRBJ2-3, with 13 bases lining up with TRBD2. Germline V CDR1 and CDR2: MNHEY, SVGAGI. V gave up 3 bases and J gave up 3 bases; unmatched junction bases: 3. The CDR3 runs to 16 residues. The CDR3 loop is CASSYGLAGETDTQYF. CDR3 nucleotides: TGTGCCAGCAGTTATGGACTAGCGGGAGAAACAGATACGCAGTATTTT.

This clonotype was seen only a few times. The chain joins TRBV12-3 or TRBV12-4 to TRBJ2-6, with 11 bases lining up with TRBD1. Germline trimming cut 4 bases from V and 3 bases from J; bases unmatched to any gene: 5. The CDR3 spans 17 residues. The CDR3 sequence: CASSYPGQGVGANVLTF. The CDR3 DNA sequence: TGTGCCAGCAGTTACCCGGGACAGGGGGTTGGGGCCAACGTCCTGACTTTC.

This clonotype was observed at least ten times. The chain joins TRBV19 to TRBJ2-6; D may correspond to TRBD1 or TRBD2 (5 bases each). This CDR3 contains 17 residues. The germline V gene encodes CDR1 LNHDA and CDR2 SQIVND (reference sequence). Trimming left V 3 bases short and J 4 bases short, with 16 bases between. CDR3 in DNA: TGTGCCAGTAGTATGGGGGTAGGGGCAACGGGGGCCAACGTCCTGACTTTC. Translated, it gives CASSMGVGATGANVLTF.

This clonotype was detected ten times or more. The V gene is TRBV2, the J gene TRBJ2-1; D might be TRBD2 (6 bases). The CDR3 loop spans 15 amino acids. Looked up from germline, CDR1 is SNHLY and CDR2 is FYNNEI. V gave up 5 bases and J gave up 2 bases, with 13 bases separating them. The CDR3 sequence is CASSSSSATYNEQFF. The CDR3 DNA follows: TGTGCCAGCAGTTCTTCTAGCGCGACCTACAATGAGCAGTTCTTC. Variable domain in full (rest from reference TRBV2 and TRBJ2-1): EPEVTQTPSHQVTQMGQEVILRCVPISNHLYFYWYRQILGQKVEFLVSFYNNEISEKSEIFDDQFSVERPDGSNFTLKIRSTKLEDSAMYFCASSSSSATYNEQFFGPGTRLTVL.

The genes are TRBV29-1 and TRBJ2-7; a weak D match, TRBD1 (6 bases). Trimming took 4 bases from V and 2 from J, leaving 9 bases between them. Germline values: CDR1 SQVTM, CDR2 ANQGSEA. The CDR3 runs to 12 residues. The CDR3 loop reads CSVGGGPYEQYF. CDR3 sequence (DNA): TGCAGCGTTGGAGGGGGTCCCTACGAGCAGTACTTC.

The genes are TRBV6-1 and TRBJ1-2; unclear D gene. The CDR3 is made up of 14 amino acids. CDR1 MNHNS and CDR2 SASEGT come from the germline V gene. Trimming cost V 1 base and J 4 bases, with 10 bases left between them. CDR3 loop: CASSEVGEPYGYTF. In DNA, the CDR3 is TGTGCCAGCAGTGAAGTGGGAGAGCCCTATGGCTACACCTTC.

This clonotype was counted at least ten times. The V call is TRBV7-9, the J call TRBJ2-7; no clear D. V dropped 4 bases and J dropped 5 bases, with 9 bases sitting between them. Germline CDR1 and CDR2: SEHNR and FQNEAQ (reference sequence). The CDR3 consists of 12 residues. The CDR3 reads CASSYGQDEQYF. The CDR3, as DNA: TGTGCCAGCAGCTACGGGCAGGACGAGCAGTACTTC.

The gene calls are TRBV20-1 and TRBJ2-1; D not certain. V lost 4 bases and J lost 3, with 7 bases in between. The CDR3 covers 12 residues. CDR1 is DFQATT, CDR2 SNEGSKA, per germline (reference sequence). CDR3 sequence reads: CSATGFYNEQFF. Written as DNA, the CDR3 is TGCAGTGCTACAGGTTTCTACAATGAGCAGTTCTTC.

In nucleotides, the CDR3 is TGTGCCACTAAGGGGACAGGAAAAGATACGCAGTATTTT. Its protein product is CATKGTGKDTQYF. The chain is built from TRBV27 and TRBJ2-3, with 8 positions matching TRBD1. Germline loops: CDR1 MNHEY, CDR2 SMNVEV (reference sequence). The CDR3 is 13 amino acids. V was pared by 10 bases and J by 5 bases, with 8 bases of the junction left unmatched.

This clonotype showed up many times. The V gene is TRBV5-1, the J gene TRBJ2-7, with 8 nucleotides matching TRBD1. This CDR3 has 14 residues. Unmatched junction bases numbered 3, after V lost 2 bases and J lost 2 bases. Germline V gene data show CDR1 as SGHRS and CDR2 as YFSETQ. CDR3 loop: CASSLQQGAYEQYF. The CDR3, as DNA: TGCGCCAGCAGCTTACAACAGGGGGCCTACGAGCAGTACTTC.

The table lists this clonotype with many counts. The genes are TRBV12-5 and TRBJ1-6, with TRBD1 as a possible D gene (5 bases). This CDR3 is built from 13 residues. Trimming stripped 7 bases from V and 9 bases from J, with 13 bases between. Germline-derived CDR1 and CDR2 are LGHNT and FRNRAP. The CDR3 spells CASAPRGGSPLHF. The CDR3, as DNA: TGTGCTAGTGCCCCCCGGGGGGGTTCACCCCTCCACTTT.

This clonotype was seen many times. The V and J genes are TRBV28 and TRBJ1-1, with D perhaps matching TRBD1 (6 bases). Germline-derived CDR1 and CDR2 are MDHEN and SYDVKM. The CDR3 sequence is 13 residues long. Trimming took 3 bases from V and 5 from J, leaving 10 bases between them. The DNA for the CDR3 is TGTGCCAGCAGTTTTGTACAGGGAACTGAAGCTTTCTTT. It encodes CASSFVQGTEAFF.

In its sample, this clonotype was seen many times. The CDR3 DNA sequence: TGTGCCAGCAGGGGGACGAGGGGGGACTACGAGCAGTACTTC. Residues: CASRGTRGDYEQYF. The chain carries TRBV2 and TRBJ2-7; either TRBD1 or TRBD2 may supply D (6 bases each). The ends were cut back, 6 bases at V and 3 bases at J, with 15 bases in the middle. CDR1 and CDR2 (germline): SNHLY, FYNNEI. CDR3 length equals 14 residues.

This clonotype was observed a few times. CDR3 nucleotides: TGTGCCAGCAGCCCTTGGGACAGTAATTCCTTAATGGCTTTCTTT. This gives the protein CASSPWDSNSLMAFF. This chain connects TRBV7-2 to TRBJ1-1; 7 nucleotides match TRBD1. Looked up from germline, CDR1 is SGHTA and CDR2 is FQGNSA. V lost 5 bases, J lost 11 bases, and 17 bases stayed unmatched. The CDR3 length is 15 residues.

V and J are TRBV2 and TRBJ1-5; 9 positions match TRBD1. V trimming: 7 bases; J trimming: 6 bases; junction bases outside the gene matches: 4. Per germline, CDR1 SNHLY and CDR2 FYNNEI. CDR3 length: 13 residues. The CDR3, as DNA: TGTGCCAGCATACAGGGGGCGGGTCAGCCCCAGCATTTT. This sequence encodes CASIQGAGQPQHF.